Listed here are 12 T cell receptor beta chains from one sample, sequenced in a study of response to subunit inactivated influenza vaccine. TCRdb called the RT-PCR reads again in MiXCR, with one record for every CDR3 protein. This sample has approximately 200,000 distinct CDR3 sequences, with 13% to 15% found just once. The material sequenced was CD8+ T cells sorted from PBMCs, taken less than 6 days after vaccination. The receptors were sampled from a man aged 45 to 65 who received an inactivated influenza vaccine.

In its sample, this clonotype was seen many times. This sequence joins TRBV27 and TRBJ2-1; D assignment may be TRBD1 or TRBD2 (6 bases each). The germline V gene encodes CDR1 MNHEY and CDR2 SMNVEV (reference sequence). V dropped 8 bases and J dropped 9 bases, with 20 bases sitting between them. CDR3 size: 14 residues. The CDR3 DNA sequence: TGTGCCAGCGCGACTCCCCGCAAGGGGGGTGAGCAGTTCTTC. Translated: CASATPRKGGEQFF.

As to this clonotype: This could be a read error, since a much larger clone is one nucleotide away. The chain carries TRBV6-1 and TRBJ2-7; 7 bases agree with TRBD1. Germline V gives CDR1 MNHNS, CDR2 SASEGT. Trimming took 4 bases from V and 2 from J; bases not matched to a gene: 5. This CDR3 contains 14 residues. The CDR3 region has the DNA TGTGCCAGCAGTGTCGGACAGGAGGCCTACGAGCAGTACTTC. It specifies CASSVGQEAYEQYF.

V gene TRBV6-1 combines with J gene TRBJ1-2; D unresolved. Trimming pared 6 bases from V and 6 bases from J, leaving 20 bases between. This CDR3 is built from 15 residues. In germline, CDR1 is MNHNS, CDR2 SASEGT. The CDR3 DNA sequence: TGTGCCAGCAGGGGTAAGGGCCCCTGGAGGGATGGCTACACCTTC. This codes for CASRGKGPWRDGYTF.

The genes are TRBV5-5 and TRBJ2-7, with a tentative D call TRBD1 (6 bases). V lost 4 bases, J lost 3 bases, and 17 bases lay in between. Germline V gene sequence: CDR1 SGHKS, CDR2 YYEKEE (reference sequence). The CDR3 consists of 15 residues. CDR3 in DNA: TGTGCCAGCAGCCCGGGGACACAGCGGTACTACGAGCAGTACTTC. Amino acids: CASSPGTQRYYEQYF.

The rearrangement links TRBV6-2 or TRBV6-3 to TRBJ2-3; 13 bases match TRBD2. Trimming removed 6 bases from V and 4 bases from J; junction bases left unmatched: 10. The length of the CDR3 is 17 residues. Germline V gene lookup returns CDR1 MNHEY and CDR2 SVGEGT. The CDR3 nucleotides are TGTGCCAGCAGCCACAGACTAGCGGGAGGTAGGGCAGATACGCAGTATTTT. Amino acid sequence: CASSHRLAGGRADTQYF.

This sequence joins TRBV3-1 and TRBJ2-3; D call uncertain. The CDR3 is 15 amino acids. Per germline, CDR1 LGHDT and CDR2 YNNKEL (reference sequence). V dropped 1 base and J dropped 2 bases, with 10 bases sitting between them. The CDR3 sequence: CASSQGRANTDTQYF. In nucleotides, the CDR3 is TGTGCCAGCAGCCAAGGACGGGCTAACACAGATACGCAGTATTTT.

J is TRBJ2-1 and V is TRBV9; D unclear. The CDR3 is 15 residues long. Looked up from germline, CDR1 is SGDLS and CDR2 is YYNGEE. Trimming left V 1 base short and J 5 bases short, with 13 bases between. CDR3 sequence reads: CASSVYAGVNNEQFF. The CDR3 bases are TGTGCCAGCAGCGTATATGCAGGAGTCAACAATGAGCAGTTCTTC. The entire variable domain, with the rest obtained from reference TRBV9 and TRBJ2-1, is as follows: DSGVTQTPKHLITATGQRVTLRCSPRSGDLSVYWYQQSLDQGLQFLIQYYNGEERAKGNILERFSAQQFPDLHSELNLSSLELGDSALYFCASSVYAGVNNEQFFGPGTRLTVL.

This sequence joins TRBV7-2 and TRBJ2-7; D may match TRBD1 or TRBD2 (5 bases each). Trimming pared 4 bases from V and 5 bases from J, leaving 15 bases between. The germline gives CDR1 SGHTA, CDR2 FQGNSA. This CDR3 contains 14 residues. The CDR3 is CASSYRDRTDEQYF. DNA of the CDR3: TGTGCCAGCAGCTACCGGGACCGTACCGACGAGCAGTACTTC.

This rearrangement joins TRBV28 to TRBJ2-3, with D uncertain. CDR3 length equals 16 residues. V was shortened by 6 bases and J by 1 base, with 17 bases between the two germline ends. Germline-derived CDR1 and CDR2 are MDHEN and SYDVKM. DNA of the CDR3: TGTGCCAGCAGCACCATCGCGCTGGAAGGCACAGATACGCAGTATTTT. It is translated as CASSTIALEGTDTQYF.

There are a few counts of this clonotype. This rearrangement joins TRBV28 to TRBJ1-4; D is undetermined. Germline lookup yields CDR1 MDHEN and CDR2 SYDVKM. Trimming pared 5 bases from V and 0 bases from J, leaving 10 bases between. The CDR3 consists of 15 residues. The CDR3 loop reads CASSQTVSTNEKLFF. The CDR3, as DNA: TGTGCCAGCAGTCAAACAGTCTCAACTAATGAAAAACTGTTTTTT.

This clonotype was seen more than once but under ten times. V gene TRBV7-8 combines with J gene TRBJ2-5, with 7 positions matching TRBD1. Germline assignment: CDR1 SGHVS and CDR2 FQNEAQ. The CDR3 covers 19 residues. J was trimmed by 3 bases and V by 4 bases; bases with no gene match: 20. Written as DNA, the CDR3 is TGTGCCAGCAGCTCACCCTCAAGCTGGGACAGTGAGTTGAAAGAGACCCAGTACTTC. This codes for CASSSPSSWDSELKETQYF.

The chain carries TRBV27 and TRBJ2-2; D remains ambiguous. The CDR3 has 14 amino acids. Trimming cost V 6 bases and J 3 bases, with 11 bases left between them. Germline CDR1 is MNHEY and CDR2 is SMNVEV (reference sequence). Here the CDR3 DNA reads TGTGCCAGCAGCCATGCCCACTACACCGGGGAGCTGTTTTTT. This encodes CASSHAHYTGELFF.